Listed below are T cell receptor beta chains from one sample, sequenced in a study of T cell responses to AZD1222 COVID-19 vaccine. Data came from immunoSEQ multiplex PCR; TCRdb stores just in-frame clones and leaves some out. The data show around 120,000 clones, just over 90% seen once. This specimen consisted of peripheral blood, obtained on day 0 of AZD1222 vaccination. The receptor set was obtained from an adult in good health. CDR3s include the opening cysteine and the closing phenylalanine or tryptophan. The D gene is left open where the match is weak. Clone size is given for some rows only: seen once, a few or many times, or a class if the clone is expanded.

d_gene: .
v_gene: TRBV13
abundance: .
j_gene: TRBJ2-7
CDR3nt: TGTGCCAGCTCGGCCGGAGCCTACGAGCAGTACTTC
CDR3aa: CASSAGAYEQYF

d_gene: .
v_gene: TRBV2
abundance: .
j_gene: TRBJ2-2
CDR3nt: TGTGCCAGCAGTCCACAGGACACCGGGGAGCTGTTTTTT
CDR3aa: CASSPQDTGELFF

d_gene: .
v_gene: TRBV3-1/TRBV3-2
abundance: .
j_gene: TRBJ2-2
CDR3nt: TGTGCCAGCAGCCAGATAAGGGACTTCCGCCCCGGGGAGCTGTTTTTT
CDR3aa: CASSQIRDFRPGELFF

d_gene: .
v_gene: TRBV27
abundance: .
j_gene: TRBJ1-6
CDR3nt: TGTGCCAGCACCTTGAGACAGAGCTCCTATAATTCACCCCTCCACTTT
CDR3aa: CASTLRQSSYNSPLHF

d_gene: TRBD1
v_gene: TRBV29-1
abundance: .
j_gene: TRBJ2-7
CDR3nt: TGCAGCGTTGAAGATACAGGGGGCAGGAACGAGCAGTACTTC
CDR3aa: CSVEDTGGRNEQYF

d_gene: .
v_gene: TRBV10-2
abundance: .
j_gene: TRBJ1-1
CDR3nt: TGCGCCAGCAGCCAAGGGGGGGGCACTGAAGCTTTCTTT
CDR3aa: CASSQGGGTEAFF

d_gene: .
v_gene: TRBV5-3
abundance: .
j_gene: TRBJ1-5
CDR3nt: TGTGCCAGAAGCTACCGCGGGCAGGCGGAGGGTACGGGCAATCAGCCCCAGCATTTT
CDR3aa: CARSYRGQAEGTGNQPQHF

d_gene: TRBD1
v_gene: TRBV28
abundance: .
j_gene: TRBJ1-5
CDR3nt: TGTGCCAGCGTCTTAGGGGGCTCGGTTCAGCCCCAGCATTTT
CDR3aa: CASVLGGSVQPQHF

d_gene: .
v_gene: TRBV29-1
abundance: .
j_gene: TRBJ2-7
CDR3nt: TGCAGCGTGGGCCACAAGATTGGCTACGAGCAGTACTTC
CDR3aa: CSVGHKIGYEQYF

d_gene: TRBD2
v_gene: TRBV28
abundance: .
j_gene: TRBJ2-2
CDR3nt: TGTGCCAGCAGTTCCCTCCCAGCGGGAGGGAACACCGGGGAGCTGTTTTTT
CDR3aa: CASSSLPAGGNTGELFF

d_gene: TRBD2
v_gene: TRBV7-8
abundance: .
j_gene: TRBJ2-3
CDR3nt: TGTGCCAGCAGCTTAGGGAGGCGGGAGCGAAGCACAGATACGCAGTATTTT
CDR3aa: CASSLGRRERSTDTQYF

d_gene: .
v_gene: TRBV2
abundance: .
j_gene: TRBJ2-2
CDR3nt: TGTGCCAGCAGCTTATGGAACACCGGGGAGCTGTTTTTT
CDR3aa: CASSLWNTGELFF

d_gene: .
v_gene: TRBV6-1
abundance: once
j_gene: TRBJ2-7
CDR3nt: TGTGCCAGCAGTGATGGGACATGGGGGTACGAGCAGTACTTC
CDR3aa: CASSDGTWGYEQYF

d_gene: .
v_gene: TRBV7-3
abundance: once
j_gene: TRBJ2-2
CDR3nt: TGTGCCAGCAGCTTGCGGAGGTCGAACACCGGGGAGCTGTTTTTT
CDR3aa: CASSLRRSNTGELFF

d_gene: .
v_gene: TRBV19
abundance: .
j_gene: TRBJ1-1
CDR3nt: TGTGCCAGTAGTCAGATTGAGGACTTCGGCACTGAAGCTTTCTTT
CDR3aa: CASSQIEDFGTEAFF

d_gene: .
v_gene: TRBV7-8
abundance: .
j_gene: TRBJ1-1
CDR3nt: TGTGCCAGCAGCTTAGGATCTTTCTTAGCCATGAACACTGAAGCTTTCTTT
CDR3aa: CASSLGSFLAMNTEAFF

d_gene: .
v_gene: TRBV18
abundance: once
j_gene: TRBJ2-2
CDR3nt: TGTGCCAGCTCACCTGGCGTGAGGGGTTCGGACACCGGGGAGCTGTTTTTT
CDR3aa: CASSPGVRGSDTGELFF

d_gene: .
v_gene: TRBV5-1
abundance: few
j_gene: TRBJ1-6
CDR3nt: TGCGCCAGCAGCTTGGGAGGCATGGGCAATTCACCCCTCCACTTT
CDR3aa: CASSLGGMGNSPLHF

d_gene: TRBD2
v_gene: TRBV27
abundance: .
j_gene: TRBJ2-7
CDR3nt: TGTGCCAGCAGTTTGATAACTAGCGGAGTGGCAGAGCAGTACTTC
CDR3aa: CASSLITSGVAEQYF

d_gene: .
v_gene: TRBV19
abundance: .
j_gene: TRBJ1-1
CDR3nt: TGTGCCAGTAGGACGCAGGGGACGGCCATGAACACTGAAGCTTTCTTT
CDR3aa: CASRTQGTAMNTEAFF

d_gene: TRBD1
v_gene: TRBV6-5
abundance: .
j_gene: TRBJ1-2
CDR3nt: TGTGCCAGCAGTTCCTCCCGGACAGGGGCCTACCCTGGCTACACCTTC
CDR3aa: CASSSSRTGAYPGYTF

d_gene: .
v_gene: TRBV19
abundance: .
j_gene: TRBJ2-7
CDR3nt: TGTGCCAGTAAGCCCCCTATGCGACCGAGGCAGTACTTC
CDR3aa: CASKPPMRPRQYF

d_gene: .
v_gene: TRBV2
abundance: .
j_gene: TRBJ1-1
CDR3nt: TGTGCCAGCACCGCAACAGGACTGAACACTGAAGCTTTCTTT
CDR3aa: CASTATGLNTEAFF

d_gene: .
v_gene: TRBV9
abundance: once
j_gene: TRBJ1-3
CDR3nt: TGTGCCAGCAGCGTAGGTTTAATCGGTAGGGAAATTGGAAGCACCATATATTTT
CDR3aa: CASSVGLIGREIGSTIYF

d_gene: .
v_gene: TRBV5-5
abundance: .
j_gene: TRBJ1-6
CDR3nt: TGTGCCAGCAGCCCAGGGTATAATTCACCCCTCCACTTT
CDR3aa: CASSPGYNSPLHF

d_gene: .
v_gene: TRBV7-2
abundance: .
j_gene: TRBJ1-1
CDR3nt: TGTGCCAGCAGCTTAGTAGGAGGCTTGGACACTGAAGCTTTCTTT
CDR3aa: CASSLVGGLDTEAFF

d_gene: TRBD2
v_gene: TRBV4-2
abundance: .
j_gene: TRBJ2-1
CDR3nt: TGTGCCAGCAGCCAAGAACGATCCCTAGCGGGAGAGGTGATGCAGTTCTTC
CDR3aa: CASSQERSLAGEVMQFF

d_gene: TRBD1
v_gene: TRBV6-2/TRBV6-3
abundance: .
j_gene: TRBJ2-7
CDR3nt: TGTGCCAGCAGTTACACGAGGCGACAGGGCGCCTACGAGCAGTACTTC
CDR3aa: CASSYTRRQGAYEQYF

d_gene: .
v_gene: TRBV7-9
abundance: .
j_gene: TRBJ2-7
CDR3nt: TGTGCCAGCAGCCCCGAGGGGCCCCTCGAGCAGTACTTC
CDR3aa: CASSPEGPLEQYF

d_gene: TRBD2
v_gene: TRBV4-1
abundance: .
j_gene: TRBJ2-1
CDR3nt: TGCGCCAGCAGCCTCCTCGGGACTAGCGGGCTCAATGAGCAGTTCTTC
CDR3aa: CASSLLGTSGLNEQFF

d_gene: .
v_gene: TRBV30
abundance: .
j_gene: TRBJ1-4
CDR3nt: TGTGCCTGCCTTCTCCCCGGGGTGGATTTCGGGGATGAAAAACTGTTTTTT
CDR3aa: CACLLPGVDFGDEKLFF

d_gene: .
v_gene: TRBV7-8
abundance: .
j_gene: TRBJ2-3
CDR3nt: TGTGCCAGCAGCTTAGCTAGGGATACGCAGTATTTT
CDR3aa: CASSLARDTQYF

d_gene: TRBD2
v_gene: TRBV18
abundance: .
j_gene: TRBJ2-1
CDR3nt: TGTGCCAGCTCACGAAGCGTCCCGGGACTAGCGGAGAGCTCCTACAATGAGCAGTTCTTC
CDR3aa: CASSRSVPGLAESSYNEQFF

d_gene: .
v_gene: TRBV11-2
abundance: .
j_gene: TRBJ1-1
CDR3nt: TGTGCCAGCAGCCCGACCGGTCGCGGAGCTTTCTTT
CDR3aa: CASSPTGRGAFF

d_gene: TRBD1
v_gene: TRBV29-1
abundance: .
j_gene: TRBJ2-7
CDR3nt: TGCAGCGTCCTTCGGACAGGTAACTCCTACGAGCAGTACTTC
CDR3aa: CSVLRTGNSYEQYF

d_gene: TRBD1
v_gene: TRBV10-3
abundance: .
j_gene: TRBJ2-2
CDR3nt: TGTGCCATCGGAACAGGGGACACCGGGGAGCTGTTTTTT
CDR3aa: CAIGTGDTGELFF

d_gene: TRBD1
v_gene: TRBV6-6
abundance: .
j_gene: TRBJ2-7
CDR3nt: TGTGCCAGCAGTTACGGGGACAGCTCCTACGAGCAGTACTTC
CDR3aa: CASSYGDSSYEQYF

d_gene: .
v_gene: TRBV24-1
abundance: .
j_gene: TRBJ2-7
CDR3nt: TGTGCCACCAGTGACCTTGTTGAGCAGTACTTC
CDR3aa: CATSDLVEQYF

d_gene: .
v_gene: TRBV6-2/TRBV6-3
abundance: .
j_gene: TRBJ2-1
CDR3nt: TGTGCCAGCAGTCAAATGGGGAATGAGCAGTTCTTC
CDR3aa: CASSQMGNEQFF

d_gene: TRBD2
v_gene: TRBV19
abundance: .
j_gene: TRBJ2-7
CDR3nt: TGTGCCAGTAGTCTTAAAGCGGGAACCCTCTACGAGCAGTACTTC
CDR3aa: CASSLKAGTLYEQYF

d_gene: TRBD2
v_gene: TRBV9
abundance: few
j_gene: TRBJ2-2
CDR3nt: TGTGCCAGCAGCGTAGAACTAGCGGGGGGCACCGGGGAGCTGTTTTTT
CDR3aa: CASSVELAGGTGELFF

d_gene: TRBD2
v_gene: TRBV7-9
abundance: .
j_gene: TRBJ2-1
CDR3nt: TGTGCCAGCAGCCGGTCCGGGACTACCATAAATGAGCAGTTCTTC
CDR3aa: CASSRSGTTINEQFF

d_gene: .
v_gene: TRBV5-8
abundance: .
j_gene: TRBJ1-1
CDR3nt: TGTGCCAGCAGCTTGGGGTATAGTTGGGGAGGCACTGAAGCTTTCTTT
CDR3aa: CASSLGYSWGGTEAFF

d_gene: TRBD1
v_gene: TRBV28
abundance: .
j_gene: TRBJ1-2
CDR3nt: TGTGCCAGCAGTCCGGACAGGGGGCTGGTAGGCTATGGCTACACCTTC
CDR3aa: CASSPDRGLVGYGYTF

d_gene: .
v_gene: TRBV4-1
abundance: .
j_gene: TRBJ1-2
CDR3nt: TGCGCCAGCAGCCCTCAAGAGGGGTCTAGCTATGGCTACACCTTC
CDR3aa: CASSPQEGSSYGYTF

d_gene: .
v_gene: TRBV11-3
abundance: .
j_gene: TRBJ2-7
CDR3nt: TGTGCCAGCAGCCAACGGGACGGAACCTACGAGCAGTACTTC
CDR3aa: CASSQRDGTYEQYF

d_gene: .
v_gene: TRBV2
abundance: .
j_gene: TRBJ2-7
CDR3nt: TGTGCCAGCACCATATGGGCCCTTGACTACGAGCAGTACTTC
CDR3aa: CASTIWALDYEQYF

d_gene: .
v_gene: TRBV5-1
abundance: .
j_gene: TRBJ1-2
CDR3nt: TGCGCCAGCAGATCGGTAGGGCAGGCTGGGAGCTACACCTTC
CDR3aa: CASRSVGQAGSYTF

d_gene: TRBD2
v_gene: TRBV15
abundance: .
j_gene: TRBJ2-2
CDR3nt: TGTGCCACCAGCAGAGATGGGGGAGCGGGAGGGCAAGCCGGGGAGCTGTTTTTT
CDR3aa: CATSRDGGAGGQAGELFF

d_gene: .
v_gene: TRBV11-2
abundance: .
j_gene: TRBJ1-2
CDR3nt: TGTGCCAGCAGCCCGACAGCACGGTCGGATGGCTACACCTTC
CDR3aa: CASSPTARSDGYTF

d_gene: .
v_gene: TRBV28
abundance: .
j_gene: TRBJ1-3
CDR3nt: TGTGCCAGCAGTTCGATAAGGGCCCCTGGAAACACCATATATTTT
CDR3aa: CASSSIRAPGNTIYF

d_gene: TRBD2
v_gene: TRBV30
abundance: .
j_gene: TRBJ2-1
CDR3nt: TGTGCCTGGAGGACGGGGCTAGCGGGAGCCCGGGAGCAGTTCTTC
CDR3aa: CAWRTGLAGAREQFF

d_gene: .
v_gene: TRBV3-1/TRBV3-2
abundance: .
j_gene: TRBJ2-7
CDR3nt: TGTGCCAGCAGCGGGCGGGCTTCCTACGAGCAGTACTTC
CDR3aa: CASSGRASYEQYF